The 12 T cell receptor beta chains below were found in one sample sequenced in a study of T cells in Graves' hyperthyroidism and ophthalmopathy. Authors of the study amplified TCR beta CDR3 regions from RNA transcripts. A set of HTBI primers served as the primers for a first-round RT-PCR of the TCR CDR3. TCRdb redid the calling of the multiplex PCR reads with MiXCR, one entry per CDR3 protein. The table lists almost 600,000 distinct CDR3 sequences, approximately 14% of them singletons. The sample taken for sequencing was blood. The receptors were gathered from a woman in her twenties or thirties with Graves' hyperthyroidism that later progressed to Graves' ophthalmopathy.

This clonotype has ten or more counts. V gene TRBV28 combines with J gene TRBJ1-5; D not certain. Germline assignment: CDR1 MDHEN and CDR2 SYDVKM. The CDR3 has 17 residues. The germline V and J ends were trimmed by 5 bases and 0 bases, with 17 bases remaining between them. The CDR3 coding sequence is TGTGCCAGCAGTCCTCCTTCAACCGGATATAGCAATCAGCCCCAGCATTTT. This codes for CASSPPSTGYSNQPQHF.

This clonotype came up many times. CDR3 sequence: CASSMGRTYNEQFF. CDR3 in DNA: TGTGCCAGCAGTATGGGACGTACCTACAATGAGCAGTTCTTC. The chain employs TRBV6-2 or TRBV6-3 and TRBJ2-1; either TRBD1 or TRBD2 may supply D (5 bases each). Germline V gene data show CDR1 as MNHEY and CDR2 as SVGEGT. Trimming left V 5 bases short and J 2 bases short, with 10 bases between. This CDR3 spans 14 amino acids.

This clonotype has ten or more counts. The V gene is TRBV27, the J gene TRBJ2-1; D gene uncertain. With 2 bases removed from V and 2 bases from J, the gap between germline ends came to 10 bases. From germline, CDR1 is MNHEY and CDR2 SMNVEV (reference sequence). The CDR3 loop spans 15 amino acids. The CDR3 region is CASSLKGWAYNEQFF. The CDR3 DNA reads as TGTGCCAGCAGTTTAAAGGGTTGGGCCTACAATGAGCAGTTCTTC.

This clonotype was counted ten times or more. The gene calls are TRBV18 and TRBJ1-2, with D unclear. The germline V gene encodes CDR1 KGHSH and CDR2 LQKENI. CDR3 length equals 15 residues. Trimming took 3 bases from V and 0 from J, leaving 11 bases between them. The CDR3 region has the DNA TGTGCCAGCTCACCCCAACAGTCTACTAACTATGGCTACACCTTC. Translated, it gives CASSPQQSTNYGYTF.

This clonotype was counted ten times or more. J is TRBJ2-7 and V is TRBV28; D gene ambiguous. This CDR3 has 12 amino acids. V lost 3 bases, J lost 3 bases, and 6 bases lay in between. Germline V lookup: CDR1 MDHEN, CDR2 SYDVKM. CDR3 sequence (DNA): TGTGCCAGCAGTTTTCTCTTCTACGAGCAGTACTTC. This codes for CASSFLFYEQYF.

In its sample, this clonotype was seen many times. V gene TRBV28 combines with J gene TRBJ2-2; 10 nucleotides match TRBD2. V lost 3 bases and J lost 0; bases outside the gene matches: 4. In germline, CDR1 is MDHEN, CDR2 SYDVKM. The CDR3 totals 17 residues. The CDR3 DNA reads as TGTGCCAGCAGTTTGGTAGCGGGAGGTACGAACACCGGGGAGCTGTTTTTT. It encodes CASSLVAGGTNTGELFF.

This clonotype turned up a few times. The chain has TRBV10-1 and TRBJ2-7; the match to TRBD2 covers 11 bases. V lost 8 bases to trimming and J lost 3 bases; unmatched junction nucleotides: 9. Germline V gives CDR1 WNHNN, CDR2 SYGVQD (reference sequence). The CDR3 contains 15 residues. CDR3 sequence reads: CASLPLAGGDYEQYF. CDR3 sequence (DNA): TGCGCCAGCTTACCCCTAGCGGGAGGCGACTACGAGCAGTACTTC.

This clonotype was observed many times. The gene calls are TRBV5-1 and TRBJ1-1, with D possibly matching TRBD1 (5 bases). The CDR3 contains 14 residues. Trimming shortened V by 7 bases and J by 0 bases, and 13 bases separated the two germline ends. CDR1 is SGHRS, CDR2 YFSETQ, per germline. The CDR3: CASGGPGMNTEAFF. CDR3 in DNA: TGCGCCAGCGGGGGTCCAGGGATGAACACTGAAGCTTTCTTT.

CDR3 DNA sequence: TGTGCCAGCAGGGATGGGTTCAGCACAGATACGCAGTATTTT. As protein: CASRDGFSTDTQYF. The genes are TRBV6-2 or TRBV6-3 and TRBJ2-3; no definite D call. Germline CDR1 and CDR2: MNHEY and SVGEGT. This CDR3 comprises 14 residues. The V and J ends lost 6 bases and 0 bases respectively, with 10 bases between them.

The chain combines TRBV19 with TRBJ1-2; 11 bases line up with TRBD1. The CDR3 spans 15 residues. Germline V CDR1 and CDR2: LNHDA, SQIVND (reference sequence). The V gene end was trimmed by 7 bases and the J gene end by 5 bases; junction bases not matched to a gene: 9. CDR3: CASTLIGTGGYGYTF. CDR3 nucleotide sequence: TGTGCCAGTACCCTTATAGGGACAGGGGGATATGGCTACACCTTC.

This clonotype has at least ten counts. The chain uses TRBV4-2 and TRBJ2-1; tentatively, D is TRBD2 (5 bases). Per the germline V gene, CDR1 is LGHNA and CDR2 is YNFKEQ. The CDR3 extends over 16 amino acids. Deletions cut 1 base from V and 4 bases from J, with 14 bases between. The chain's CDR3 is CASSQVNSPGYNEQFF. The CDR3 DNA follows: TGTGCCAGCAGCCAAGTGAACAGCCCGGGATACAATGAGCAGTTCTTC.

This clonotype showed up just a few times. V gene TRBV20-1 combines with J gene TRBJ2-7; the D gene is possibly TRBD2 (5 bases). The CDR3 extends over 14 amino acids. V was pared by 6 bases and J by 7 bases, with 22 bases between. Germline-derived CDR1 and CDR2 are DFQATT and SNEGSKA (reference sequence). CDR3 in amino acids: CSASRGSYPGEQYF. As DNA, the CDR3 is TGCAGTGCATCCCGGGGTTCTTACCCCGGGGAGCAGTACTTC.